What follows are 22 T cell receptor beta chains derived from one specimen sequenced in a study of blood T cells in healthy people across ages. A second about 7 to 12 cycle PCR used barcoded and J-beta primers. Using its own MiXCR run on the 5' RACE reads, TCRdb lists one record per CDR3 protein. The data hold some 1,800,000 distinct CDR3 sequences, with 39% observed a single time. The material sequenced was blood. These receptors all stem from a human donor in good health.

This clonotype was recorded many times. V is TRBV3-1 and J is TRBJ2-5; no clear D. V dropped 3 bases and J dropped 8 bases, with 13 bases sitting between them. The CDR3 runs to 13 residues. Germline-derived CDR1 and CDR2 are LGHDT and YNNKEL (reference sequence). CDR3 coding DNA: TGTGCCAGCAGCCACAACCCTCGCGCCACCCAGTACTTC. It codes for CASSHNPRATQYF.

The V gene is TRBV7-9, the J gene TRBJ2-1; 9 positions match TRBD1. Trimming at V came to 5 bases and at J to 8 bases, leaving 7 bases not matched to a gene. This CDR3 is 14 amino acids long. Germline V gene lookup returns CDR1 SEHNR and CDR2 FQNEAQ (reference sequence). The chain's CDR3 is CASSPGTGTDEQFF. In nucleotides, the CDR3 is TGTGCCAGCAGCCCTGGGACAGGGACTGATGAGCAGTTCTTC.

This chain uses TRBV28 with TRBJ1-4; 9 bases are a match to TRBD1. The CDR3 loop spans 14 amino acids. Germline V lookup: CDR1 MDHEN, CDR2 SYDVKM. Germline trimming cut 2 bases from V and 8 bases from J; bases unmatched to any gene: 3. The DNA of the CDR3 is TGTGCCAGCAGTTTAGGGACAGGGTTCGAAAAACTGTTTTTT. It encodes CASSLGTGFEKLFF.

V is TRBV7-9 and J is TRBJ2-3; 8 bases are shared with TRBD2. The CDR3 consists of 19 residues. V was clipped by 2 bases and J by 0 bases; unmatched bases: 13. Germline CDR1 SEHNR, CDR2 FQNEAQ (reference sequence). The CDR3 nucleotides are TGTGCCAGCAGCTTACAGATCTTAGCGGGAACTTCTAGCACAGATACGCAGTATTTT. It specifies CASSLQILAGTSSTDTQYF. Variable domain in full (rest from reference TRBV7-9 and TRBJ2-3): DTGVSQNPRHKITKRGQNVTFRCDPISEHNRLYWYRQTLGQGPEFLTYFQNEAQLEKSRLLSDRFSAERPKGSFSTLEIQRTEQGDSAMYLCASSLQILAGTSSTDTQYFGPGTRLTVL.

The table lists this clonotype with a few counts. The V and J genes are TRBV20-1 and TRBJ2-4, with 7 bases matching TRBD1. Near its end, the DNA agrees better with TRBJ2-7, so the J call may be wrong. In germline, CDR1 is DFQATT, CDR2 SNEGSKA (reference sequence). The CDR3 totals 15 residues. The CDR3 protein is CSARDLRQGYNEQYF. CDR3 coding DNA: TGCAGTGCTAGAGATCTCCGACAGGGTTACAACGAGCAGTACTTC.

This chain joins TRBV20-1 and TRBJ1-1; D uncertain. The germline V and J ends were trimmed by 3 bases and 0 bases, with 20 bases remaining between them. CDR1 and CDR2 (germline): DFQATT, SNEGSKA (reference sequence). The CDR3 extends over 17 amino acids. CDR3 nucleotides: TGCAGTGCTAGTAAGATCTGGGTAAATCTGATGAACACTGAAGCTTTCTTT. Its protein product is CSASKIWVNLMNTEAFF.

The rearrangement joins TRBV6-5 to TRBJ1-2; 9 nucleotides line up with TRBD1. The CDR3 contains 16 residues. The V segment lost 0 bases and the J segment 5 bases; nucleotides outside the gene matches: 7. CDR1 and CDR2 from the germline V gene are MNHEY and SVGAGI. The DNA for the CDR3 is TGTGCCAGCAGTTACTCGGGGACAGGGATACGGTATGGCTACACCTTC. Its protein is CASSYSGTGIRYGYTF.

The chain employs TRBV20-1 and TRBJ2-3; 11 nucleotides line up with TRBD1. The ends lost 7 bases at V and 5 bases at J; junction bases unmatched: 11. CDR1 and CDR2 from the germline V gene are DFQATT and SNEGSKA (reference sequence). The CDR3 consists of 15 residues. The CDR3 sequence is CSVSWTGGSGDTQYF. The CDR3, as DNA: TGCAGTGTTAGTTGGACAGGGGGCTCGGGAGATACGCAGTATTTT.

This clonotype was seen more than once but under ten times. The V and J genes are TRBV29-1 and TRBJ1-1; 10 bases line up with TRBD1. Germline trimming cut 7 bases from V and 8 bases from J; bases unmatched to any gene: 10. This CDR3 is built from 13 residues. Looked up from germline, CDR1 is SQVTM and CDR2 is ANQGSEA. The CDR3 DNA reads TGCAGCGCGTCGACAGGGGGCGAGATGGAAGCTTTCTTT. As protein: CSASTGGEMEAFF.

The chain couples TRBV7-2 to TRBJ2-1; possibly TRBD1 for D (5 bases). In germline, CDR1 is SGHTA, CDR2 FQGNSA. Trimming removed 1 base from V and 5 bases from J, with 12 bases in between. This CDR3 has 15 amino acids. CDR3 in amino acids: CASSLGQGPNNEQFF. The CDR3 DNA follows: TGTGCCAGCAGCTTAGGGCAGGGTCCGAACAATGAGCAGTTCTTC.

The V gene is TRBV20-1, the J gene TRBJ1-2; no definite D call. The V end lost 1 base, the J end lost 4 bases, and 10 bases lay between the germline ends. This CDR3 comprises 13 residues. Germline V CDR1 and CDR2: DFQATT, SNEGSKA (reference sequence). In nucleotides, the CDR3 is TGCAGTGCTAGAGCCCCAGAGCTCTATGGCTACACCTTC. Protein: CSARAPELYGYTF.

This clonotype was observed a single time. The rearrangement uses TRBV10-3 and TRBJ1-5; 10 nucleotides line up with TRBD1. V was clipped by 8 bases and J by 0 bases; unmatched bases: 7. The CDR3 length is 16 residues. The germline V gene has CDR1 ENHRY and CDR2 SYGVKD. This CDR3 reads CAISDRGDNSNQPQHF. CDR3 in DNA: TGTGCCATCTCGGACAGGGGGGATAATAGCAATCAGCCCCAGCATTTT.

This clonotype appeared a few times. The V call is TRBV11-2, the J call TRBJ2-1; no reliable D call. In germline, CDR1 is SGHAT, CDR2 FQNNGV. Trimming stripped 0 bases from V and 8 bases from J, with 17 bases between. The CDR3 sequence is 16 residues long. Here the CDR3 reads CASSLDRPSMGHEQFF. CDR3 DNA sequence: TGTGCCAGCAGCTTAGATCGACCGAGCATGGGCCATGAGCAGTTCTTC.

This clonotype has just a few counts. One junction end does not reproduce the germline sequence, and a read error may be involved. The chain links TRBV4-3 to TRBJ2-3; D remains ambiguous. The CDR3 totals 16 residues. Germline assignment: CDR1 LGHNA and CDR2 YSLEER. CDR3 nucleotide sequence: TGCGCCGGCAGTCTTTCCCTGGGTGGAATTACAGATACGCAGTATTTT. Translating it yields CAGSLSLGGITDTQYF.

CDR3 coding DNA: TGTGCTAGTGGTCCCCAGGACACGAGCAATCAGCCCCAGCATTTT. Translated: CASGPQDTSNQPQHF. This rearrangement joins TRBV12-5 to TRBJ1-5; D is perhaps TRBD1 (5 bases). CDR3 size: 15 residues. Trimming took off 5 bases at V and 1 base at J, with 12 bases between the two ends. From germline, CDR1 is LGHNT and CDR2 FRNRAP.

The chain has TRBV6-2 or TRBV6-3 and TRBJ2-7; 7 nucleotides agree with TRBD2. V was pared by 6 bases and J by 3 bases, with 8 bases of the junction left unmatched. There are 14 residues in the CDR3. CDR1 and CDR2 (germline): MNHEY, SVGEGT. The CDR3: CASRATGGFYEQYF. CDR3 DNA: TGTGCCAGCAGGGCAACCGGGGGGTTCTACGAGCAGTACTTC.

A word on this clonotype: Given a much more abundant clone one base away, this may be a read error. The gene calls are TRBV4-3 and TRBJ2-7; D could derive from TRBD1 or TRBD2 (5 bases each). Looked up from germline, CDR1 is LGHNA and CDR2 is YSLEER. V lost 0 bases to trimming and J lost 4 bases, with 13 bases between them. The CDR3 length is 15 residues. CDR3 sequence (DNA): TGCGCCAGCAGCCAAGAGTGGGACGGGTTATACGAGCAGTACTTC. Its translation is CASSQEWDGLYEQYF.

This clonotype was observed once. This chain's CDR3 is CATSRDWGSYNEQFF. The CDR3 region has the DNA TGTGCCACCAGCAGAGATTGGGGCTCCTACAATGAGCAGTTCTTC. This chain links TRBV15 with TRBJ2-1; D is ambiguous. This CDR3 spans 15 amino acids. In germline, CDR1 is LNHNV, CDR2 YYDKDF (reference sequence). V lost 0 bases to trimming and J lost 0 bases, with 6 bases between them.

Regarding this clonotype: This may be a read error, as it is one base from a much larger clone. This chain uses TRBV7-2 with TRBJ2-7, with 10 nucleotides matching TRBD2. There are 15 residues in the CDR3. Germline V CDR1 and CDR2: SGHTA, FQGNSA. CDR3 protein: CAGSRRTSGRVEQYF. In nucleotides, the CDR3 is TGTGCCGGCAGCCGACGGACTAGCGGTAGGGTCGAGCAGTACTTC.

Comments on this clonotype: This may stem from a read error, because a much larger clone lies one nucleotide away. This sequence joins TRBV5-1 and TRBJ2-7, with TRBD1 matching 10 bases. The CDR3 is made up of 15 amino acids. Looked up from germline, CDR1 is SGHRS and CDR2 is YFSETQ. Trimming removed 1 base from V and 2 bases from J; junction bases left unmatched: 3. The CDR3: CASSLWTGGTYEQYF. In DNA form, the CDR3 reads TGCGCCAGCAGCTTGTGGACAGGGGGGACCTACGAGCAGTACTTC. Variable domain in full (rest from reference TRBV5-1 and TRBJ2-7): KAGVTQTPRYLIKTRGQQVTLSCSPISGHRSVSWYQQTPGQGLQFLFEYFSETQRNKGNFPGRFSGRQFSNSRSEMNVSTLELGDSALYLCASSLWTGGTYEQYFGPGTRLTVT.

This clonotype has only one observation. The gene calls are TRBV6-6 and TRBJ1-1; 9 nucleotides line up with TRBD1. J was trimmed by 10 bases and V by 5 bases; bases with no gene match: 14. CDR3 size: 15 residues. Germline values: CDR1 MNHNY, CDR2 SVGAGI (reference sequence). The CDR3 region is CASSHRDRDEASAFF. CDR3 sequence (DNA): TGTGCCAGCAGTCACCGGGACAGGGACGAAGCTTCAGCTTTCTTT.

As regards this clonotype: One end of the junction varies from germline; a read error may be responsible. The chain employs TRBV12-3 or TRBV12-4 and TRBJ2-3; TRBD2 might be the D (5 bases). CDR3 length: 13 residues. CDR3 nucleotide sequence: TGTGCCAGCAGATTAGGGAGCACAGATGCGCAGTATTTT. Its translation is CASRLGSTDAQYF.